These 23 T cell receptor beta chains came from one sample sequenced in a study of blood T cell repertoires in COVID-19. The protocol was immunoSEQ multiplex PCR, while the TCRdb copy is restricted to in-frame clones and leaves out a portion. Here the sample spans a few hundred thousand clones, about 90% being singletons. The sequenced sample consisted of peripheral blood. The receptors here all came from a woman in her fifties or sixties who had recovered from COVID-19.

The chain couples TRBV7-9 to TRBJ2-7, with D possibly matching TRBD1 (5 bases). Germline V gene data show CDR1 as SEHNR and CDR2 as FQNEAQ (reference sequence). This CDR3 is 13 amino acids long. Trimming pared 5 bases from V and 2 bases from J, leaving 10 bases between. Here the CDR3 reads CASSKDSTYEQYF. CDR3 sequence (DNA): TGTGCCAGCAGCAAAGACAGTACCTACGAGCAGTACTTC. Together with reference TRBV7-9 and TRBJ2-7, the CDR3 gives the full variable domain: DTGVSQNPRHKITKRGQNVTFRCDPISEHNRLYWYRQTLGQGPEFLTYFQNEAQLEKSRLLSDRFSAERPKGSFSTLEIQRTEQGDSAMYLCASSKDSTYEQYFGPGTRLTVT.

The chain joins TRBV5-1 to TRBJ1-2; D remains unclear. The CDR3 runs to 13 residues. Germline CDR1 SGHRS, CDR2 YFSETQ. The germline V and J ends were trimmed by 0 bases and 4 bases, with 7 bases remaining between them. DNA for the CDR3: TGCGCCAGCAGCTTGGACAGTATCTATGGCTACACCTTC. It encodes CASSLDSIYGYTF. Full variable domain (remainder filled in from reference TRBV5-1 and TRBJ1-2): KAGVTQTPRYLIKTRGQQVTLSCSPISGHRSVSWYQQTPGQGLQFLFEYFSETQRNKGNFPGRFSGRQFSNSRSEMNVSTLELGDSALYLCASSLDSIYGYTFGSGTRLTVV.

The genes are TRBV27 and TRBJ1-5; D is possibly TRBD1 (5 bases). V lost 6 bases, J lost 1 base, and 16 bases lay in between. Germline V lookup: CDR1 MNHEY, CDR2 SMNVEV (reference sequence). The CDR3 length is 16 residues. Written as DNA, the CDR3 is TGTGCCAGCAGCCCCCTGGGGGGTTTGAGCAATCAGCCCCAGCATTTT. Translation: CASSPLGGLSNQPQHF.

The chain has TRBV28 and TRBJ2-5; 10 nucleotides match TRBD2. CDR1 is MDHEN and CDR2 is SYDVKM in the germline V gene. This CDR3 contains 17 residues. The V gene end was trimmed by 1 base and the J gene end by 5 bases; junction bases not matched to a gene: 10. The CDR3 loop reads CASSLFRRGSGRETQYF. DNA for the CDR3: TGTGCCAGCAGTTTATTTCGTCGAGGTAGCGGGAGGGAGACCCAGTACTTC.

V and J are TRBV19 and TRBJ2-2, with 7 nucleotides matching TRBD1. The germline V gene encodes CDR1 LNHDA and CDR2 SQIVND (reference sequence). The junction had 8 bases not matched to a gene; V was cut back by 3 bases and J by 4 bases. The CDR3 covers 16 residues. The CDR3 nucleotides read TGTGCCAGTAGTATTAGACAGGGCGTGGGCACCGGGGAGCTGTTTTTT. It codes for CASSIRQGVGTGELFF.

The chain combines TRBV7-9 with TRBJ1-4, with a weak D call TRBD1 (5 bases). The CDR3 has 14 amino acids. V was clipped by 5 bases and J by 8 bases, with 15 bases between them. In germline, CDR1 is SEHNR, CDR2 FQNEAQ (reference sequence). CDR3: CASSRTYKGEKLFF. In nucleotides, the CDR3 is TGTGCCAGCAGCCGGACATACAAAGGGGAAAAACTGTTTTTT.

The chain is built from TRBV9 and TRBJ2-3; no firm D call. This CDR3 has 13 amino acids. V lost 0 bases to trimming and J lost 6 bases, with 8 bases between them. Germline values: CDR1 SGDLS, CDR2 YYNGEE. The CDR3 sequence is CASSVALADTQYF. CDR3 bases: TGTGCCAGCAGCGTAGCTTTGGCTGATACGCAGTATTTT.

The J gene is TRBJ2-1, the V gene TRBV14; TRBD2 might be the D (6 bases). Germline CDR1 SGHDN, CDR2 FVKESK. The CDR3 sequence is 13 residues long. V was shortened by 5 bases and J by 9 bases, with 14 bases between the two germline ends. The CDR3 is CASSVGGKTEQFF. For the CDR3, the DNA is TGTGCCAGCAGCGTGGGGGGTAAAACTGAGCAGTTCTTC.

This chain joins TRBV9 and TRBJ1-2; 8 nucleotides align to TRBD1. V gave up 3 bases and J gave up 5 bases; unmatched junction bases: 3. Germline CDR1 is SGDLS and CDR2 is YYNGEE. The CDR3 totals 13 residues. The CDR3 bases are TGTGCCAGCAGCGACGGGACAGGATATGGCTACACCTTC. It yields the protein CASSDGTGYGYTF. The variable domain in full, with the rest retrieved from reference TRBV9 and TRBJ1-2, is DSGVTQTPKHLITATGQRVTLRCSPRSGDLSVYWYQQSLDQGLQFLIQYYNGEERAKGNILERFSAQQFPDLHSELNLSSLELGDSALYFCASSDGTGYGYTFGSGTRLTVV.

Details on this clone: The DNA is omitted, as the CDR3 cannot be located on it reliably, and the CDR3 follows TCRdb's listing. CDR3: CASSFGPGFGKLFF. This chain links TRBV6-5 with TRBJ1-4; the table's D call TRBD1 went unverified against the DNA. Germline CDR1 is MNHEY and CDR2 is SVGAGI. Including both end residues, the CDR3 is 14 amino acids long.

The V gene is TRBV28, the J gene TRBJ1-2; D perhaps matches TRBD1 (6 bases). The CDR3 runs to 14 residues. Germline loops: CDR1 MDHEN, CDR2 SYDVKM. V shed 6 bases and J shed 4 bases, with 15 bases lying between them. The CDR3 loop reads CASSPQGFSYGYTF. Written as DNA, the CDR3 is TGTGCCAGCAGCCCACAGGGTTTCAGCTATGGCTACACCTTC.

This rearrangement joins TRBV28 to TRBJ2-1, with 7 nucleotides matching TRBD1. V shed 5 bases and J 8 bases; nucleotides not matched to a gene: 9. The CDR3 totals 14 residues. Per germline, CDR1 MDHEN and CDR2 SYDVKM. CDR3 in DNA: TGTGCCAGCAGTCACAGGGGAAAATTGGATGAGCAGTTCTTC. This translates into CASSHRGKLDEQFF.

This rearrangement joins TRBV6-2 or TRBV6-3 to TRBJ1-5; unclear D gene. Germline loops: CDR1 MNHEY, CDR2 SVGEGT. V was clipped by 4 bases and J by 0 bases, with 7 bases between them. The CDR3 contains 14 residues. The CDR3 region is CASSSVLSNQPQHF. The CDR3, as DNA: TGTGCCAGCAGTTCCGTCCTTAGCAATCAGCCCCAGCATTTT.

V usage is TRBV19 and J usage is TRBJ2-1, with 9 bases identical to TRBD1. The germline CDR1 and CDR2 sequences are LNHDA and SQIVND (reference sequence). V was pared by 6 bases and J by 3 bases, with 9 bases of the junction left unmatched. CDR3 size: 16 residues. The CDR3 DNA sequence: TGTGCCAGTAGGGGGATAGGGACAGGGATCTACAATGAGCAGTTCTTC. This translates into CASRGIGTGIYNEQFF. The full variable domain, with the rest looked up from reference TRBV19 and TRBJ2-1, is DGGITQSPKYLFRKEGQNVTLSCEQNLNHDAMYWYRQDPGQGLRLIYYSQIVNDFQKGDIAEGYSVSREKKESFPLTVTSAQKNPTAFYLCASRGIGTGIYNEQFFGPGTRLTVL.

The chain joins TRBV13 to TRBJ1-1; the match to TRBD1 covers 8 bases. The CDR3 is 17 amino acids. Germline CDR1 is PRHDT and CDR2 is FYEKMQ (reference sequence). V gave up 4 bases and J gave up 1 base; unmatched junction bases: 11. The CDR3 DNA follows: TGTGCCAGCAGCTCTCAGTGGACAGGGACGGCGAACACTGAAGCTTTCTTT. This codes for CASSSQWTGTANTEAFF. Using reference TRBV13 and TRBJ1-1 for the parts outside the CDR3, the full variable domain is AAGVIQSPRHLIKEKRETATLKCYPIPRHDTVYWYQQGPGQDPQFLISFYEKMQSDKGSIPDRFSAQQFSDYHSELNMSSLELGDSALYFCASSSQWTGTANTEAFFGQGTRLTVV.

The CDR3 is CASSPNTLNTEAFF. In DNA form, the CDR3 reads TGTGCCAGCAGCCCAAACACCCTGAACACTGAAGCTTTCTTT. The V gene is TRBV11-2, the J gene TRBJ1-1; D unresolved. The germline gives CDR1 SGHAT, CDR2 FQNNGV. The CDR3 extends over 14 amino acids. V was clipped by 5 bases and J by 0 bases, with 10 bases between them.

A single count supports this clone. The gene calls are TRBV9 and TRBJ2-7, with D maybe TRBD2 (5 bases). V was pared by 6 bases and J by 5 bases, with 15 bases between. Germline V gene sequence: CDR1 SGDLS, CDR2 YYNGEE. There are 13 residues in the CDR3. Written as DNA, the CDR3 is TGTGCCAGCAACGGAGGAAACGGGGACGAGCAGTACTTC. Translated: CASNGGNGDEQYF.

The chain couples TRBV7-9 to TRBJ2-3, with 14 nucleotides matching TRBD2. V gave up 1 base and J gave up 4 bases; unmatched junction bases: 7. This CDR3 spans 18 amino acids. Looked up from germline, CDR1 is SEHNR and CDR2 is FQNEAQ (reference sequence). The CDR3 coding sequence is TGTGCCAGCAGCTTAGTGACTAGCGGGGGGGCCGTCGCAGATACGCAGTATTTT. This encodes CASSLVTSGGAVADTQYF.

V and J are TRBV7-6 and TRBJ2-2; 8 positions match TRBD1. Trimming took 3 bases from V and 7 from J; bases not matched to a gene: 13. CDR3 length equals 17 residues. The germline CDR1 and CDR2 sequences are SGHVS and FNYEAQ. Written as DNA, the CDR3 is TGTGCCAGCAGCTTTTCCCCACAGACAGGGGAATACGGGGAGCTGTTTTTT. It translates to CASSFSPQTGEYGELFF.

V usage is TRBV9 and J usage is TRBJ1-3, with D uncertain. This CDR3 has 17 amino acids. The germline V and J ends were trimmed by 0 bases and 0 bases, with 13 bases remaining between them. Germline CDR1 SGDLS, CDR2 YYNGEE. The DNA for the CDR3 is TGTGCCAGCAGCGTAGCTGCTATGGGGAGCTCTGGAAACACCATATATTTT. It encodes CASSVAAMGSSGNTIYF.

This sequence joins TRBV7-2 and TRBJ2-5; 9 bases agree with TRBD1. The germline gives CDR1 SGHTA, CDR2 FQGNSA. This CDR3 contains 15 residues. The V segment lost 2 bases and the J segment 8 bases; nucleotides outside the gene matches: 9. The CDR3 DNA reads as TGTGCCAGCAGCTTAAACTTAGGACAGGGGAGAACCCAGTACTTC. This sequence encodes CASSLNLGQGRTQYF.

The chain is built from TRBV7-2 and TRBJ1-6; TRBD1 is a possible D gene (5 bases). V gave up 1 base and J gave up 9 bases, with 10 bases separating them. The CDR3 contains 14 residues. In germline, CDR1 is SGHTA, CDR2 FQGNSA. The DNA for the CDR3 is TGTGCCAGCAGCTTAGACAGGCAAGCTTCACCCCTCCACTTT. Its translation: CASSLDRQASPLHF.

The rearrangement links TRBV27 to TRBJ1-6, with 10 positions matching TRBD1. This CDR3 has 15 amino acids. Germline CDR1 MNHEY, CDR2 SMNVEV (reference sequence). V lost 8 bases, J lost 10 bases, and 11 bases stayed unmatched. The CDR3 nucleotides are TGTGCCAGCGCCCTAGGGACAGGGGCTTTGTCACCCCTCCACTTT. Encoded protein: CASALGTGALSPLHF.